This T cell receptor (beta chain) derives from a study of memory CD4+ T cells and cytomegalovirus serostatus (dated by TCRdb to the late 2010s). Looking at the study overall: A total of 35 or so healthy Belgian adults, of whom 9 were CMV seropositive and about 25 were CMV seronegative, were included in the cohort. The study sequenced CD4+ memory TCRbeta repertoires of a Belgian cohort with known cytomegalovirus serostatus to replicate a published TCR-based CMV serostatus classifier. Broader findings and caveats from the paper: Among the 150 to 200 previously reported CMV-associated TCRbeta sequences, 67 showed up in the CD4+ memory repertoires, with each one found in between one and five individuals. Only CD4+CD45RO+ memory cells were sequenced, unlike the original study, which covered naive and memory CD4+ and CD8+ populations. Results were interpreted as suggesting that the CMV-associated TCR signature is largely present in the CD4+ memory repertoire. A median bootstrapped AUC of 0.95 with a 95% CI of 0.76-1.00 was achieved on the Belgian cohort by the original-framework classifier. For CMV serostatus prediction, a median bootstrapped AUC of roughly 0.94 was reached with the original framework, and a median bootstrapped AUC of about 0.89 was reached with a US-trained random forest.

A FACSAria II was used to sort memory CD4+ T cells, defined as single viable CD3+CD4+CD8-CD45RO+ cells. To determine CMV serostatus, a Roche Elecsys assay was used that detects serum IgG against CMV pp150, pp28, p38 and p52. Once the samples were thawed, total CD4+ T cells were enriched through positive selection using CD4 magnetic microbeads. The samples came from a different study that was designed specifically to examine the CD4+ T cell memory repertoire. Peripheral blood mononuclear cells were isolated and cryopreserved following standard operating procedures; serum was stored at -80 °C. The staining used CD3-PerCP (BW264/56), CD4-APC (RPA-T4), CD45RO-PE (UCHT1) and CD8-Pacific Orange (3B5) antibodies, and Sytox blue was used to exclude non-viable cells. The Quick-DNA Microprep Kit was used to extract genomic DNA from the sorted cells. TCRbeta DNA was amplified with the immunoSEQ hsTCRbeta kit following the manufacturer's protocol. An Illumina MiSeq instrument was used to sequence the TCRbeta libraries. Per the authors' processing: After out-of-frame sequences were removed, millions of distinct TCRbeta sequences remained, averaging about 61,000 per individual. Each individual was scored by the count of over 150 previously reported CMV-associated TCRbeta sequences and the total productive distinct TCRbeta count. A beta-binomial model was reimplemented in Python, and scikit-learn random forests with default parameters were trained on data from the US cohort. Classifier performance on the Belgian cohort was summarized as median AUC with percentile confidence intervals over 10,000 bootstrap iterations. This immuneACCESS table, as held by TCRdb, lists in-frame sequences with V and J called but not all clones. Of the missing ones, under half trace to an unresolved V gene in checked studies; the others have no known cause. The V and J calls and clone size were taken over from that table, and D and trimming were inferred from the DNA. Present in this sample are 25,000 to 30,000 clones, over 70% of which were seen just once. The ten biggest clones cover around 1% of the sample.

A word on this clone: The specificity of this receptor is unknown. Base qualities are not at hand, and no much larger clone is one base apart.

The TCR comes from an adult in good health and CMV-seronegative. Sequencing used memory CD4+ T cells from blood.

The CDR3 reads as follows: CASSTRASGTSSYNEQFF. The DNA reads TGTGCCAGTAGTACCCGAGCTAGCGGGACTAGCTCCTACAATGAGCAGTTCTTC. The sequence is built from TRBV19 and TRBJ2-1; 9 nucleotides in the junction match TRBD2. CDR1 and CDR2 were assigned from the germline V gene (reference sequence) as LNHDA and SQIVND. V has 4 bases trimmed and J has 0 bases trimmed; junction bases matching no gene number 10. The CDR3 goes from the cysteine to the phenylalanine over 18 residues. The CDR3 DNA has 54 bases and is translated from base 1.